This TCR beta chain was identified in a study of T-cell reconstitution after alpha-beta-depleted transplantation in children. Unique molecular identifiers were used to barcode this TCRbeta library. TCRdb fed the PCR reads into MiXCR, producing one record per CDR3 protein. The sample records 490,000 or so distinct CDR3 sequences, 12% being singletons. V was clipped by 4 bases and J by 7 bases, with 16 bases between them. This CDR3 region has 14 residues. In germline, CDR1 is LGHNA, CDR2 YSLEER. This receptor was obtained from a human donor who donated a stem cell graft to a child with combined immunodeficiency. This sequence joins TRBV4-3 and TRBJ1-1; D may be TRBD1 (5 bases). This specimen consisted of PBMCs from the stem cell graft donor, obtained from the stem cell graft. The CDR3 protein is CASSLGHPGGEAFF. In nucleotides, the CDR3 is TGCGCCAGCAGCCTCGGACATCCGGGAGGTGAAGCTTTCTTT.